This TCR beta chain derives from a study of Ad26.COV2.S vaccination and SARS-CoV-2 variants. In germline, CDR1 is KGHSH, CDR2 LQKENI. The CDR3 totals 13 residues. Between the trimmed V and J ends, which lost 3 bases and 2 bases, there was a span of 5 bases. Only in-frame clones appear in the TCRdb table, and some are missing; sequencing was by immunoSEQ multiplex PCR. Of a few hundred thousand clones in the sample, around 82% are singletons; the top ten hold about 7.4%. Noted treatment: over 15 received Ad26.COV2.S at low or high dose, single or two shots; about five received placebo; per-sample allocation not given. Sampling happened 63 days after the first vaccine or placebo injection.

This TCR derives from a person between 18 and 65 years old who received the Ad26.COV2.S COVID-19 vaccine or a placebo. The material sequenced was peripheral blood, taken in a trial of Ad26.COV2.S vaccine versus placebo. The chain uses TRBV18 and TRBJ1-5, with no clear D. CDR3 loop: CASSPDGNQPQHF. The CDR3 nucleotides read TGTGCCAGCTCACCTGACGGCAATCAGCCCCAGCATTTT. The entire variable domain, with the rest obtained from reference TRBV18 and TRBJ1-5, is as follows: NAGVMQNPRHLVRRRGQEARLRCSPMKGHSHVYWYRQLPEEGLKFMVYLQKENIIDESGMPKERFSAEFPKEGPSILRIQQVVRGDSAAYFCASSPDGNQPQHFGDGTRLSIL.